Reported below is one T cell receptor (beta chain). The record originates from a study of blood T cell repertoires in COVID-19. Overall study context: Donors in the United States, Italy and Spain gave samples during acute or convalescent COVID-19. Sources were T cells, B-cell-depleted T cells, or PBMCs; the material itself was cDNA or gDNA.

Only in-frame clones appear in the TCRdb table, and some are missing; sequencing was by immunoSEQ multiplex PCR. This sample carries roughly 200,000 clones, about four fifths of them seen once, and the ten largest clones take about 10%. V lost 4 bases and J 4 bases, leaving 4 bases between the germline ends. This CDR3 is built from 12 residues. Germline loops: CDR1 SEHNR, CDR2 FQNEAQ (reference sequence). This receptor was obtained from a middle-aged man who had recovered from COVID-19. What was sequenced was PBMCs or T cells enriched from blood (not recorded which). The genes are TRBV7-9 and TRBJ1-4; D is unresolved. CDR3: CASSWSNEKLFF. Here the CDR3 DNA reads TGTGCCAGCAGCTGGAGTAATGAAAAACTGTTTTTT.